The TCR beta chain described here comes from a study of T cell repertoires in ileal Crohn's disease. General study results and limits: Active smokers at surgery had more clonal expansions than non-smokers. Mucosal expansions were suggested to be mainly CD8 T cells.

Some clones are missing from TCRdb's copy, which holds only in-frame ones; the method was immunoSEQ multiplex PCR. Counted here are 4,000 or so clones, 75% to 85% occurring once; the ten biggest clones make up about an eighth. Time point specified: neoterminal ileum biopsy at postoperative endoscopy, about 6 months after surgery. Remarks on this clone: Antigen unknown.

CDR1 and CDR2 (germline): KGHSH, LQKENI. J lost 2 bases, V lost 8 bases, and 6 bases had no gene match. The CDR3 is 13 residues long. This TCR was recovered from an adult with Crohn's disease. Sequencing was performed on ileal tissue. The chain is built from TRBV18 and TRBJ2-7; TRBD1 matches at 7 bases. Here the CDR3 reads CASTTGSTYEQYF. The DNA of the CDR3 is TGTGCCAGCACGACAGGGTCTACCTACGAGCAGTACTTC.